This record covers a single T cell receptor beta chain. Antigen: not known. The data belong to a study of high-grade serous ovarian cancer treatment subgroups. On the study more broadly: On average, approximately 15,000 reads and 7,000 to 8,000 unique TCR beta rearrangements were obtained per sample.

Method: immunoSEQ multiplex PCR; TCRdb's copy keeps in-frame clones and lacks some. Among about 18,000 clones listed, approximately 77% were seen once. The tumor samples were collected prior to definitive surgery or chemotherapy. Study results and caveats: Only CDR3 was analyzed; CDR1 and CDR2 were not. Spatial context was lost because tumors were sequenced in bulk.

The CDR3 totals 14 residues. Germline V gene data show CDR1 as MNHNS and CDR2 as SASEGT. J gave up 4 bases and V 5 bases, and 6 bases lay outside the gene matches. This TCR came from a human donor with high-grade serous ovarian cancer. The chain carries TRBV6-1 and TRBJ2-7; 9 bases fit TRBD2. Sequences were obtained from tumor tissue. The CDR3 loop reads CASSSQAGGYEQYF. The DNA for the CDR3 is TGTGCCAGCAGTTCACAAGCGGGAGGTTACGAGCAGTACTTC.